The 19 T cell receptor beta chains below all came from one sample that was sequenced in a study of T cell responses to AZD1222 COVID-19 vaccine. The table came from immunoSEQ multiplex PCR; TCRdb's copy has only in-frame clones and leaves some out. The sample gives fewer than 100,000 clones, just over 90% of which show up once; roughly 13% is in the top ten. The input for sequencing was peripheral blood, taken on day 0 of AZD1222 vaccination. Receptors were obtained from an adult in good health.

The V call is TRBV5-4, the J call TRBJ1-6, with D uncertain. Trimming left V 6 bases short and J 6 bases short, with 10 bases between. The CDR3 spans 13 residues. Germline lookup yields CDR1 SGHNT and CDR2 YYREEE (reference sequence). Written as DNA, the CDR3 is TGTGCCAGCAAACCTTACTCTAATTCACCCCTCCACTTT. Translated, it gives CASKPYSNSPLHF.

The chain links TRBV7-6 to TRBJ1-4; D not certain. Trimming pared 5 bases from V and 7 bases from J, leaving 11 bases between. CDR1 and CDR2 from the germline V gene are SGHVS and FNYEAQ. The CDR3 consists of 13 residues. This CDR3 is CASSDEPFEKLFF. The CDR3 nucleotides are TGTGCCAGCAGCGACGAGCCATTTGAAAAACTGTTTTTT.

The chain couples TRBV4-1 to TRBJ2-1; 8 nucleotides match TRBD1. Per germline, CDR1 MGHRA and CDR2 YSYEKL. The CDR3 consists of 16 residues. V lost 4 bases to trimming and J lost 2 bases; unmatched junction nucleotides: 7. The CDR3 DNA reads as TGCGCCAGCAGCCTTGGGACACAGGGGGCCTACAATGAGCAGTTCTTC. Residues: CASSLGTQGAYNEQFF.

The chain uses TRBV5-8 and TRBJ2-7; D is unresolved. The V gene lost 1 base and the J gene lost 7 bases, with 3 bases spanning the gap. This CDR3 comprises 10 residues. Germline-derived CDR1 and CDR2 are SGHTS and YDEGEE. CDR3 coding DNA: TGTGCCAGCAGCTTGTGGGAGCAGTACTTC. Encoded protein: CASSLWEQYF. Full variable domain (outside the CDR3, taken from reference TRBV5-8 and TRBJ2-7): EAGVTQSPTHLIKTRGQQATLRCSPISGHTSVYWYQQALGLGLQFLLWYDEGEERNRGNFPPRFSGRQFPNYSSELNVNALELEDSALYLCASSLWEQYFGPGTRLTVT.

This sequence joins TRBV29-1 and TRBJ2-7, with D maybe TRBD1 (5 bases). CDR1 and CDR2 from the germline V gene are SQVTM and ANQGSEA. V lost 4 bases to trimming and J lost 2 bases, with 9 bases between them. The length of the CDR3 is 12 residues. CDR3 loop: CSVVDRAYEQYF. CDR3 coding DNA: TGCAGCGTTGTTGACAGAGCCTACGAGCAGTACTTC.

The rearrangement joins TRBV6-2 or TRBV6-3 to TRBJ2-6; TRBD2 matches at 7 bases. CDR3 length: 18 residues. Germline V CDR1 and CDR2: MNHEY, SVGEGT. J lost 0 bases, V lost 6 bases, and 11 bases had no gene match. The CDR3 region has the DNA TGTGCCAGCAGCCTTCTGACGGGAGGCAGCTCTGGGGCCAACGTCCTGACTTTC. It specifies CASSLLTGGSSGANVLTF.

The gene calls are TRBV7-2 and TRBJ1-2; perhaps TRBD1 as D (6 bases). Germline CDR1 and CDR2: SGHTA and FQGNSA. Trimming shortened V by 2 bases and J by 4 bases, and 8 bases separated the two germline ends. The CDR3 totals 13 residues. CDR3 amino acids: CASSLRTAYGYTF. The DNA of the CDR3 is TGTGCCAGCAGCTTACGGACAGCCTATGGCTACACCTTC.

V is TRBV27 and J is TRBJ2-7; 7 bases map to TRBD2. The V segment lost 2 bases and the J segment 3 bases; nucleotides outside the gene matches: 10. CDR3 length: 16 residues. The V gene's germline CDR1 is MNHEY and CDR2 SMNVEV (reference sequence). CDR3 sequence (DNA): TGTGCCAGCAGTTTAAACGCGGGGCGGGGGAACTACGAGCAGTACTTC. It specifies CASSLNAGRGNYEQYF.

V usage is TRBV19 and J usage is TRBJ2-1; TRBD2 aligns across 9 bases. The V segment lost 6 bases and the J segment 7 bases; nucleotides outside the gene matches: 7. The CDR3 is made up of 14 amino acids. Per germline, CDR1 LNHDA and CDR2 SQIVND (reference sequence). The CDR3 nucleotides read TGTGCCAGTAGGGCCAGCGGGAGGTCAAATGAGCAGTTCTTC. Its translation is CASRASGRSNEQFF.

The CDR3 region has the DNA TGTGCCAGTAGTATCCGGGACAGGGGATACTCTTATAGCAATCAGCCCCAGCATTTT. The encoded protein is CASSIRDRGYSYSNQPQHF. The rearrangement uses TRBV19 and TRBJ1-5, with TRBD1 matching 10 bases. Germline lookup yields CDR1 LNHDA and CDR2 SQIVND (reference sequence). V lost 3 bases and J lost 0; bases outside the gene matches: 11. This CDR3 contains 19 residues.

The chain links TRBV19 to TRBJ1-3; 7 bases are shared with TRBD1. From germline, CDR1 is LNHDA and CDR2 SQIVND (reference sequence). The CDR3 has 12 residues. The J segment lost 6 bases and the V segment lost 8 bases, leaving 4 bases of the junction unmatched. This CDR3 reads CASPRGANTIYF. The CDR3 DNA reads TGTGCCAGTCCCAGGGGGGCAAACACCATATATTTT.

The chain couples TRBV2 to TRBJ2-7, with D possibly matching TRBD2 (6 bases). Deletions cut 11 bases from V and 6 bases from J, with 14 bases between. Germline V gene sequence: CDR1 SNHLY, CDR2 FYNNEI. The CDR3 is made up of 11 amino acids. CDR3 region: CARSGDSEQYF. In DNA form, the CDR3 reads TGTGCCCGCTCGGGAGATAGCGAGCAGTACTTC.

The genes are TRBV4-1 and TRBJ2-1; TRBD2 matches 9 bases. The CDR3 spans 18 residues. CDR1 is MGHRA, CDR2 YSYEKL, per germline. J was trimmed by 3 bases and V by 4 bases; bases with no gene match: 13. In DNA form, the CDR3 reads TGCGCCAGCAGCCCCGCTTCTAGCGGGACATCCAGCTACAATGAGCAGTTCTTC. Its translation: CASSPASSGTSSYNEQFF.

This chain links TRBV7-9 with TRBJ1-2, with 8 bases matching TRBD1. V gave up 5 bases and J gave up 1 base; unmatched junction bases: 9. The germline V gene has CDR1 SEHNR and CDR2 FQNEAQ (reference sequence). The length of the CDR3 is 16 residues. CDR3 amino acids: CASSPPDRVINYGYTF. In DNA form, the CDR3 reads TGTGCCAGCAGCCCGCCGGACAGGGTTATTAACTATGGCTACACCTTC.

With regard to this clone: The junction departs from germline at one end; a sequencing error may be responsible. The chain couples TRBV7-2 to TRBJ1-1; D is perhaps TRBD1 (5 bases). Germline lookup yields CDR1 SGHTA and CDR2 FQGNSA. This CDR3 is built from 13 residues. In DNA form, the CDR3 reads TGTGCCAGCAGGTTAGGGGTAGGCGAAGAAGCTTTCTTT. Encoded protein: CASRLGVGEEAFF.

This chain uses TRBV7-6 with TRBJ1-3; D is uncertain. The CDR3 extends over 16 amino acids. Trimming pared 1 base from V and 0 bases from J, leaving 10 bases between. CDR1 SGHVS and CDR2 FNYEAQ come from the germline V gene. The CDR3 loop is CASSLVQNPSGNTIYF. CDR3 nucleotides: TGTGCCAGCAGCTTAGTCCAGAACCCCTCTGGAAACACCATATATTTT.

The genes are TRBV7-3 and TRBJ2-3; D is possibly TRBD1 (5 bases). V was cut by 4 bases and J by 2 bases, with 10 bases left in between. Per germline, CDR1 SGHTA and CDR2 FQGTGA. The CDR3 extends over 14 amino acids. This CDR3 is CASSSTAFTDTQYF. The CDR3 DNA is TGTGCCAGCAGCTCGACAGCTTTCACAGATACGCAGTATTTT. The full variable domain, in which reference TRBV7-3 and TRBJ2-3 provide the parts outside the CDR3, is GAGVSQTPSNKVTEKGKYVELRCDPISGHTALYWYRQSLGQGPEFLIYFQGTGAADDSGLPNDRFFAVRPEGSVSTLKIQRTERGDSAVYLCASSSTAFTDTQYFGPGTRLTVL.

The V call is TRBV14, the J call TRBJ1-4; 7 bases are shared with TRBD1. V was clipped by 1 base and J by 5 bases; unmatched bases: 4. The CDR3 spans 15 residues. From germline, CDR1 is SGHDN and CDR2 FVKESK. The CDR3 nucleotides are TGTGCCAGCAGCCAAGTGGGGACAGAAAATGAAAAACTGTTTTTT. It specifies CASSQVGTENEKLFF.

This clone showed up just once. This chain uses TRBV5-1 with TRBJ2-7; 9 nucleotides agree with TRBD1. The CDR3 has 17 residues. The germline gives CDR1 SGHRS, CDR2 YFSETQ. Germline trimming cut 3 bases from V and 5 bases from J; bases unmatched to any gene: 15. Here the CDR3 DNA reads TGCGCCAGCAGCTCCTTCTCTTCGACAGGGGGTCCTGACGAGCAGTACTTC. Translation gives CASSSFSSTGGPDEQYF.